The 22 T cell receptor beta chains presented below share a single source sample, sequenced in a study of post-analysis software for immune sequencing data. Findings and limits, study-wide: Included in a set of five TRBV segments more frequent in patients than controls were TRBV5-6, TRBV5-1 and TRBV20-1.

The antigens of these receptors remain unknown. TCR beta libraries were prepared from cDNA with unique molecular identifiers. TCRdb re-called the PCR reads through MiXCR, storing one row per CDR3 protein. The table shows about 380,000 distinct CDR3 sequences, with less than 40% occurring only once. The sample taken for sequencing was blood. The receptors were sampled from a girl under 18 with multiple sclerosis.

The chain couples TRBV5-1 to TRBJ2-7; no clear D. Per germline, CDR1 SGHRS and CDR2 YFSETQ. CDR3 length equals 14 residues. Trimming stripped 0 bases from V and 2 bases from J, with 9 bases between. As DNA, the CDR3 is TGCGCCAGCAGCTTGGAAGGGAAAGCCTACGAGCAGTACTTC. Its translation: CASSLEGKAYEQYF.

V gene TRBV12-3 or TRBV12-4 combines with J gene TRBJ2-1; D may be TRBD1 or TRBD2 (6 bases each). The J call may be incorrect, as the DNA end agrees better with TRBJ2-7. The CDR3 contains 15 residues. The CDR3 nucleotides are TGTGCCAGCAGTTTCGGGGGCCTACAGTTTTACGAGCAGTACTTC. It translates to CASSFGGLQFYEQYF.

The chain joins TRBV5-1 to TRBJ2-4; either TRBD1 or TRBD2 may fit D (5 bases each). Germline values: CDR1 SGHRS, CDR2 YFSETQ. Trimming removed 0 bases from V and 4 bases from J, with 17 bases in between. The CDR3 runs 17 residues. DNA for the CDR3: TGCGCCAGCAGCTTGGCCCGGGGCATCGACCCTAAAAACATTCAGTACTTC. This encodes CASSLARGIDPKNIQYF. Using reference TRBV5-1 and TRBJ2-4 for the parts outside the CDR3, the full variable domain is KAGVTQTPRYLIKTRGQQVTLSCSPISGHRSVSWYQQTPGQGLQFLFEYFSETQRNKGNFPGRFSGRQFSNSRSEMNVSTLELGDSALYLCASSLARGIDPKNIQYFGAGTRLSVL.

There are a few counts of this clonotype. At one end, the junction sequence differs from germline, possibly due to a read error. This chain connects TRBV4-1 to TRBJ2-3; TRBD1 matches 12 bases. The V gene's germline CDR1 is MGHRA and CDR2 YSYEKL. The length of the CDR3 is 17 residues. This chain's CDR3 is CASSLEGGTGGTDAQYF. The CDR3 bases are TGCGCCAGCAGCCTAGAGGGCGGGACAGGGGGCACAGATGCGCAGTATTTT.

The chain joins TRBV7-3 to TRBJ2-1; tentative D call: TRBD2 (5 bases). Trimming took off 5 bases at V and 0 bases at J, with 17 bases between the two ends. Germline lookup yields CDR1 SGHTA and CDR2 FQGTGA. The CDR3 is 17 residues long. CDR3 protein: CASSPLGGQSSYNEQFF. In DNA form, the CDR3 reads TGTGCCAGCAGCCCCCTTGGCGGGCAAAGCTCCTACAATGAGCAGTTCTTC.

This clonotype came up many times. V usage is TRBV20-1 and J usage is TRBJ2-5, with D perhaps assigned TRBD1 or TRBD2 (5 bases each). This CDR3 contains 12 residues. Germline values: CDR1 DFQATT, CDR2 SNEGSKA (reference sequence). V shed 5 bases and J shed 4 bases, with 11 bases lying between them. DNA of the CDR3: TGCAGTGCTCTCCGGGACGGAGAGACCCAGTACTTC. It is translated as CSALRDGETQYF.

On this clonotype itself: One junction end disagrees with the germline gene, perhaps due to a read error. The chain links TRBV11-2 to TRBJ1-1; 8 positions agree with TRBD1. The germline V gene has CDR1 SGHAT and CDR2 FQNNGV. The CDR3 covers 14 residues. The CDR3 DNA reads TGTGCCAGCAGCTTATTCACAGGGGGGACTGAAGTTTTCTTT. This gives the protein CASSLFTGGTEVFF.

This chain joins TRBV29-1 and TRBJ2-3; no clear D gene. The CDR3 contains 16 residues. The germline V gene encodes CDR1 SQVTM and CDR2 ANQGSEA. Trimming left V 0 bases short and J 0 bases short, with 13 bases between. This CDR3 is CSVEDDGVSSTDTQYF. The CDR3 region has the DNA TGCAGCGTTGAAGATGACGGAGTATCTAGCACAGATACGCAGTATTTT.

This chain joins TRBV6-5 and TRBJ2-7, with a weak D call TRBD1 (5 bases). In germline, CDR1 is MNHEY, CDR2 SVGAGI. The CDR3 has 14 amino acids. V was trimmed by 2 bases and J by 3 bases, leaving 11 bases between them. The CDR3 DNA sequence: TGTGCCAGCAGTTACGCCGGCAGGGACTACGAGCAGTACTTC. It codes for CASSYAGRDYEQYF.

The chain is built from TRBV12-3 or TRBV12-4 and TRBJ2-5, with a possible D match to TRBD2 (5 bases). Deletions cut 2 bases from V and 5 bases from J, with 12 bases between. The CDR3 is made up of 14 amino acids. The CDR3 loop is CASSLSWRGETQYF. The DNA for the CDR3 is TGTGCCAGCAGTTTATCTTGGCGAGGGGAGACCCAGTACTTC.

This clonotype came up a few times. The V call is TRBV7-2, the J call TRBJ2-5, with D possibly matching TRBD2 (6 bases). This CDR3 comprises 14 residues. In germline, CDR1 is SGHTA, CDR2 FQGNSA. V was cut by 5 bases and J by 2 bases, with 12 bases left in between. Here the CDR3 reads CASSTGLLQETQYF. The CDR3 DNA is TGTGCCAGCAGCACGGGACTCCTACAAGAGACCCAGTACTTC. Full variable domain (rest looked up from reference TRBV7-2 and TRBJ2-5): GAGVSQSPSNKVTEKGKDVELRCDPISGHTALYWYRQSLGQGLEFLIYFQGNSAPDKSGLPSDRFSAERTGGSVSTLTIQRTQQEDSAVYLCASSTGLLQETQYFGPGTRLLVL.

In this sample, this clonotype turned up a few times. V is TRBV5-1 and J is TRBJ1-4; 7 bases are a match to TRBD1. The V gene's germline CDR1 is SGHRS and CDR2 YFSETQ. Trimming cost V 7 bases and J 4 bases; bases outside gene matches: 7. The CDR3 consists of 14 residues. CDR3 DNA: TGCGCCAGCCGACTCGGGACAGATAATGAAAAACTGTTTTTT. This encodes CASRLGTDNEKLFF.

The chain couples TRBV4-2 to TRBJ2-1, with 8 bases matching TRBD2. Germline V gives CDR1 LGHNA, CDR2 YNFKEQ. The CDR3 has 17 residues. The junction had 7 bases not matched to a gene; V was cut back by 2 bases and J by 1 base. For the CDR3, the DNA is TGTGCCAGCAGCCAATCGACGGGGGGGGATTCCTACAATGAGCAGTTCTTC. Its translation is CASSQSTGGDSYNEQFF.

The gene calls are TRBV7-2 and TRBJ2-7; 8 bases match TRBD1. Looked up from germline, CDR1 is SGHTA and CDR2 is FQGNSA. This CDR3 has 14 amino acids. The V segment lost 5 bases and the J segment 2 bases; nucleotides outside the gene matches: 5. The CDR3 DNA reads as TGTGCCAGCAGCCGGGGACAGGACCCCTACGAGCAGTACTTC. Translated, it gives CASSRGQDPYEQYF.

This chain links TRBV7-2 with TRBJ2-7, with a weak D call TRBD2 (7 bases). This CDR3 comprises 18 residues. V lost 1 base to trimming and J lost 6 bases, with 25 bases between them. Germline-derived CDR1 and CDR2 are SGHTA and FQGNSA. For the CDR3, the DNA is TGTGCCAGCAGCTTAGTCGGACTGGCGGGGGCCCCTTTGGTCGAGCAGTACTTC. Translation: CASSLVGLAGAPLVEQYF.

This clonotype was seen a few times. V usage is TRBV6-2 or TRBV6-3 and J usage is TRBJ2-5, with D hard to call. Deletions cut 6 bases from V and 0 bases from J, with 11 bases between. Germline CDR1 MNHEY, CDR2 SVGEGT. This CDR3 is built from 14 residues. Here the CDR3 DNA reads TGTGCCAGCAGACCCCGAAGGTACCAAGAGACCCAGTACTTC. Its translation is CASRPRRYQETQYF.

This clonotype was detected many times. The chain is built from TRBV29-1 and TRBJ2-7; TRBD1 might be the D (5 bases). Germline values: CDR1 SQVTM, CDR2 ANQGSEA. The CDR3 length is 13 residues. V lost 6 bases, J lost 2 bases, and 14 bases lay in between. CDR3 DNA sequence: TGCAGCGTCGACTTTCAGGGAACCTACGAGCAGTACTTC. It specifies CSVDFQGTYEQYF.

J is TRBJ1-4 and V is TRBV18; no clear D. This CDR3 spans 14 amino acids. The germline CDR1 and CDR2 sequences are KGHSH and LQKENI. The V end was cut by 1 base, the J end by 1 base, with 4 bases between. CDR3 protein: CASSPQGTNEKLFF. DNA of the CDR3: TGTGCCAGCTCACCACAGGGAACTAATGAAAAACTGTTTTTT. The whole variable domain, remainder taken from reference TRBV18 and TRBJ1-4, is NAGVMQNPRHLVRRRGQEARLRCSPMKGHSHVYWYRQLPEEGLKFMVYLQKENIIDESGMPKERFSAEFPKEGPSILRIQQVVRGDSAAYFCASSPQGTNEKLFFGSGTQLSVL.

This chain joins TRBV6-5 and TRBJ2-1; 9 positions match TRBD2. This CDR3 spans 13 amino acids. In germline, CDR1 is MNHEY, CDR2 SVGAGI. DNA for the CDR3: TGTGTCGGCGGACTAGCGAGAAACAATGAGCAGTTCTTC. It codes for CVGGLARNNEQFF.

This CDR3 reads CASSPRGGYTF. The CDR3 coding sequence is TGTGCCAGCAGCCCGAGGGGTGGCTACACCTTC. The chain links TRBV2 to TRBJ1-2; possible D gene TRBD1, 5 bases. Trimming removed 6 bases from V and 7 bases from J, with 9 bases in between. Germline V gene sequence: CDR1 SNHLY, CDR2 FYNNEI. The CDR3 is 11 residues long.

The chain employs TRBV14 and TRBJ1-2; D is undetermined. Germline V CDR1 and CDR2: SGHDN, FVKESK. Trimming removed 2 bases at V and 2 bases at J, with 6 bases between. The CDR3 totals 13 residues. The CDR3 reads CASSQHPNYGYTF. Written as DNA, the CDR3 is TGTGCCAGCAGCCAACACCCAAACTATGGCTACACCTTC. The full variable domain, its missing parts supplied by reference TRBV14 and TRBJ1-2, is EAGVTQFPSHSVIEKGQTVTLRCDPISGHDNLYWYRRVMGKEIKFLLHFVKESKQDESGMPNNRFLAERTGGTYSTLKVQPAELEDSGVYFCASSQHPNYGYTFGSGTRLTVV.

This clonotype has just a few counts. The chain recombines TRBV5-8 with TRBJ2-1; D is unresolved. The germline CDR1 and CDR2 sequences are SGHTS and YDEGEE. Trimming removed 2 bases at V and 7 bases at J, with 25 bases between. This CDR3 is built from 18 residues. Written as DNA, the CDR3 is TGTGCCAGCAGCTTCCCGGTTCGGCAGGCCCTTTTAAGGAATGAGCAGTTCTTC. Its protein product is CASSFPVRQALLRNEQFF.